This TCR beta chain emerged from a study of T cell responses to AZD1222 COVID-19 vaccine. Findings and limits, study-wide: There were mostly white British donors and more females than males, and clonal diversity was possibly underestimated.

Repertoires were generated with immunoSEQ multiplex PCR, while TCRdb's copy carries only in-frame clones and drops some. Of 90,000 to 150,000 clones in the sample, about nine tenths were seen once. The CDR3 consists of 15 residues. Germline assignment: CDR1 SGHRS and CDR2 YFSETQ. V was clipped by 3 bases and J by 8 bases, with 18 bases between them. On this clone: Its antigen is not known.

The gene calls are TRBV5-1 and TRBJ2-1; tentatively, D is TRBD1 or TRBD2 (5 bases each). The sample here was peripheral blood, taken on day 0 of AZD1222 vaccination. The sequence was obtained from an adult in good health. CDR3 sequence: CASSWTGTPMYEQFF. As DNA, the CDR3 is TGCGCCAGCAGCTGGACCGGGACCCCCATGTATGAGCAGTTCTTC.